The present entry profiles one T cell receptor beta chain with its context. The V gene's germline CDR1 is GTSNPN and CDR2 SVGIG (reference sequence). CDR3 length: 15 residues. J was trimmed by 4 bases and V by 5 bases; bases with no gene match: 9. This specimen belongs to a study of blood T cell repertoires in COVID-19. About the research overall: The United States, Italy and Spain were the sources of the acute and convalescent COVID-19 samples. T cells, B-cell-depleted T cells, or PBMCs provided the cDNA or gDNA that served as material.

Original methodology: Estimation of nucleated cell counts was performed using reference gene primer amplification. Profiled with immunoSEQ multiplex PCR; TCRdb holds only in-frame clones, not every one. V and J calls and clone size are copied from that table; D and trimming were computed from the DNA. The table lists some 150,000 clones, around 81% of them singletons. The TCR comes from a woman in her sixties with active or convalescent COVID-19. Sequencing input: peripheral blood. J is TRBJ2-2 and V is TRBV30; 8 bases line up with TRBD2. CDR3 DNA sequence: TGTGCCTGGGGGGAAGCGGGAGATGTCACCGGGGAGCTGTTTTTT. As protein: CAWGEAGDVTGELFF.